This entry lists 14 T cell receptor beta chains sequenced from one sample in a study of CD8+CD57+ T cells in acquired aplastic anemia. TCR beta VDJ combinations and CDR3 sequences were profiled from genomic DNA. Via MiXCR, TCRdb re-called the reads, giving one row per CDR3 protein. The data show around 200,000 distinct CDR3 sequences, 60% to 65% seen once. The sample comprised sorted CD4+, CD8+, or CD8+CD57+ T cells (not recorded which) from PBMCs. The receptor source for this set is a human donor in good health.

This sequence joins TRBV6-5 and TRBJ2-7; D is ambiguous. Germline V gives CDR1 MNHEY, CDR2 SVGAGI. With 0 bases removed from V and 6 bases from J, the gap between germline ends came to 6 bases. The CDR3 is 12 amino acids. CDR3 DNA sequence: TGTGCCAGCAGTTACTCCGAAGGCGAGCAGTACTTC. This codes for CASSYSEGEQYF.

As for this clonotype: Likely a read error: the CDR3 ends without its conserved phenylalanine or tryptophan. Because the CDR3's place on the DNA is in doubt, the DNA is left out and the CDR3 is given as listed by TCRdb. The CDR3 loop reads CSARDTGRDY. The V call is TRBV20-1, the J call TRBJ1-4. Both ends counted, the CDR3 spans 10 residues. Germline CDR1 DFQATT, CDR2 SNEGSKA (reference sequence).

This clonotype was seen a handful of times. The gene calls are TRBV7-9 and TRBJ2-3; 7 nucleotides match TRBD2. The CDR3 has 13 amino acids. With V trimmed by 6 bases and J by 2 bases, 2 bases remained unmatched. Per germline, CDR1 SEHNR and CDR2 FQNEAQ (reference sequence). The CDR3 bases are TGTGCCAGCAGGCGGGGGACCACAGATACGCAGTATTTT. Protein product: CASRRGTTDTQYF.

This clonotype was counted many times. The chain joins TRBV13 to TRBJ1-1; a possible D gene is TRBD1 (5 bases). V lost 5 bases and J 2 bases, leaving 15 bases between the germline ends. CDR1 is PRHDT and CDR2 is FYEKMQ in the germline V gene (reference sequence). CDR3 size: 15 residues. CDR3 sequence: CASSTLSGVNTEAFF. CDR3 coding DNA: TGTGCCAGCAGCACTCTTTCGGGGGTTAACACTGAAGCTTTCTTT. The variable domain in full, with the rest retrieved from reference TRBV13 and TRBJ1-1, is AAGVIQSPRHLIKEKRETATLKCYPIPRHDTVYWYQQGPGQDPQFLISFYEKMQSDKGSIPDRFSAQQFSDYHSELNMSSLELGDSALYFCASSTLSGVNTEAFFGQGTRLTVV.

A few counts support this clonotype. The genes are TRBV5-1 and TRBJ1-2; maybe TRBD1 (6 bases). This CDR3 has 13 amino acids. Germline V gene lookup returns CDR1 SGHRS and CDR2 YFSETQ. Trimming stripped 8 bases from V and 4 bases from J, with 15 bases between. This chain's CDR3 is CASHTTGIYGYTF. The CDR3 DNA reads TGCGCCAGTCATACTACAGGGATCTATGGCTACACCTTC.

This chain joins TRBV29-1 and TRBJ2-1; maybe TRBD1 (6 bases). Trimming removed 7 bases at V and 4 bases at J, with 11 bases between. This CDR3 comprises 12 residues. Germline loops: CDR1 SQVTM, CDR2 ANQGSEA. The CDR3 region has the DNA TGCAGCGACTTAGGGGGTTACAATGAGCAGTTCTTC. Protein product: CSDLGGYNEQFF.

This clonotype was observed once. This chain joins TRBV7-2 and TRBJ1-3; TRBD1 agrees at 7 bases. J was trimmed by 0 bases and V by 5 bases; bases with no gene match: 4. The CDR3 runs 15 residues. CDR1 is SGHTA, CDR2 FQGNSA, per germline. CDR3 in amino acids: CASSAWTGSGNTIYF. In nucleotides, the CDR3 is TGTGCCAGCAGCGCCTGGACAGGCTCTGGAAACACCATATATTTT.

The chain links TRBV12-3 or TRBV12-4 to TRBJ2-6; TRBD1 agrees at 8 bases. V gave up 4 bases and J gave up 0 bases; unmatched junction bases: 5. CDR3 length: 17 amino acids. The CDR3 nucleotides read TGTGCCAGCAGTTACGGACAGGGCAGCTCTGGGGCCAACGTCCTGACTTTC. This gives the protein CASSYGQGSSGANVLTF.

The gene calls are TRBV10-3 and TRBJ2-2; D is perhaps TRBD2 (6 bases). The ends were cut back, 2 bases at V and 2 bases at J, with 12 bases in the middle. Germline loops: CDR1 ENHRY, CDR2 SYGVKD. CDR3 length: 16 residues. CDR3 DNA: TGTGCCATCAGTGAGCCGGCGGGGAGTAACACCGGGGAGCTGTTTTTT. Translation gives CAISEPAGSNTGELFF.

The gene calls are TRBV7-2 and TRBJ2-3, with TRBD1 matching over 9 bases. Germline CDR1 SGHTA, CDR2 FQGNSA. The V gene end was trimmed by 6 bases and the J gene end by 6 bases; junction bases not matched to a gene: 7. There are 14 residues in the CDR3. The DNA of the CDR3 is TGTGCCAGCAGGGGACAGGGAGGTGTCGATACGCAGTATTTT. This codes for CASRGQGGVDTQYF.

This clonotype came up a few times. The V and J genes are TRBV24-1 and TRBJ2-1; weak D call: TRBD1 (6 bases). V dropped 3 bases and J dropped 8 bases, with 10 bases sitting between them. This CDR3 spans 13 amino acids. Germline CDR1 and CDR2: KGHDR and SFDVKD. CDR3: CATSDNRVYEQFF. The CDR3 coding sequence is TGTGCCACCAGTGATAACAGGGTATATGAGCAGTTCTTC.

The chain couples TRBV29-1 to TRBJ1-1; D not resolved. The CDR3 covers 13 residues. Germline V lookup: CDR1 SQVTM, CDR2 ANQGSEA. V dropped 7 bases and J dropped 5 bases, with 17 bases sitting between them. CDR3 region: CSATDGVKTEAFF. The CDR3 DNA reads TGCAGCGCTACTGACGGGGTCAAGACTGAAGCTTTCTTT.

The chain combines TRBV20-1 with TRBJ2-2; TRBD2 agrees at 7 bases. The germline V gene encodes CDR1 DFQATT and CDR2 SNEGSKA (reference sequence). V dropped 1 base and J dropped 6; count of bases not matched to a gene: 11. The CDR3 is made up of 16 amino acids. The CDR3 nucleotides are TGCAGTGCTAGAGCCATATCGGGACTATCGTCCGGGGAGCTGTTTTTT. Its translation is CSARAISGLSSGELFF.

This chain uses TRBV24-1 with TRBJ2-5, with TRBD1 matching over 8 bases. The length of the CDR3 is 15 residues. Germline values: CDR1 KGHDR, CDR2 SFDVKD. With V trimmed by 9 bases and J by 6 bases, 14 bases remained unmatched. CDR3: CATESAGQGYQTQYF. The DNA for the CDR3 is TGTGCCACCGAATCGGCCGGACAGGGTTATCAGACCCAGTACTTC.